The 17 T cell receptor beta chains reported below all come from one sample, sequenced in a study of T cell repertoires in cytomegalovirus infection. TCRdb independently ran MiXCR on the reads; one entry per CDR3 protein. The sample lists 600,000 to 800,000 distinct CDR3 sequences; roughly 24% were seen once. The sample taken for sequencing was CD8+ T cells from PBMCs. The receptors were gathered from a human donor in good health (CMV status not recorded). Some clones in this sample may be carry-over from other donors' samples.

This clonotype was counted once. The chain joins TRBV12-3 or TRBV12-4 to TRBJ2-7; no reliable D call. The CDR3 has 12 residues. V was clipped by 3 bases and J by 3 bases, with 6 bases between them. The CDR3 nucleotides are TGTGCCAGCAGTTTGATGGGCTACGAGCAGTACGTC. This sequence encodes CASSLMGYEQYV.

This clonotype was counted at least ten times. The chain couples TRBV7-2 to TRBJ1-5, with D tentatively TRBD1 (5 bases). Germline assignment: CDR1 SGHTA and CDR2 FQGNSA. Trimming cost V 1 base and J 0 bases, with 10 bases left between them. The CDR3 totals 16 residues. CDR3 in amino acids: CASSLGDGYSNQPQHF. The CDR3 DNA follows: TGTGCCAGCAGCTTAGGGGACGGATATAGCAATCAGCCCCAGCATTTT. Full variable domain (remainder filled in from reference TRBV7-2 and TRBJ1-5): GAGVSQSPSNKVTEKGKDVELRCDPISGHTALYWYRQSLGQGLEFLIYFQGNSAPDKSGLPSDRFSAERTGGSVSTLTIQRTQQEDSAVYLCASSLGDGYSNQPQHFGDGTRLSIL.

The V gene is TRBV7-9, the J gene TRBJ1-2; D gene unclear. The germline V and J ends were trimmed by 5 bases and 8 bases, with 12 bases remaining between them. This CDR3 is 12 amino acids long. From germline, CDR1 is SEHNR and CDR2 FQNEAQ (reference sequence). The CDR3 sequence is CASSPPEGGYTF. DNA for the CDR3: TGTGCCAGCAGCCCCCCGGAGGGCGGCTACACCTTC.

For this clonotype: A read error may explain this, as a much larger clone is one base away. This chain links TRBV19 with TRBJ2-3; D remains unclear. Germline V gene lookup returns CDR1 LNHDA and CDR2 SQIVND (reference sequence). The CDR3 is 18 amino acids. The CDR3 region is CASSIFADVLLSTDMQYF. CDR3 DNA sequence: TGTGCCAGTAGTATCTTTGCGGACGTTCTCCTTAGCACAGATATGCAGTATTTT.

This clonotype was detected many times. V is TRBV7-9 and J is TRBJ2-1; 7 bases map to TRBD1. V lost 5 bases to trimming and J lost 6 bases; unmatched junction nucleotides: 13. CDR3 size: 16 residues. Germline CDR1 and CDR2: SEHNR and FQNEAQ (reference sequence). Written as DNA, the CDR3 is TGTGCCAGCAGCCCCAAGACAGGGTGGTTGAGCAATGAGCAGTTCTTC. Protein sequence: CASSPKTGWLSNEQFF. The complete variable domain, with remaining parts taken from reference TRBV7-9 and TRBJ2-1, reads DTGVSQNPRHKITKRGQNVTFRCDPISEHNRLYWYRQTLGQGPEFLTYFQNEAQLEKSRLLSDRFSAERPKGSFSTLEIQRTEQGDSAMYLCASSPKTGWLSNEQFFGPGTRLTVL.

This clonotype was counted between two and nine times. The CDR3 spells CASSTVGASEETQYF. The CDR3 region has the DNA TGTGCCAGCAGTACCGTGGGGGCCTCAGAAGAGACCCAGTACTTC. The chain employs TRBV28 and TRBJ2-5; D perhaps matches TRBD1 (6 bases). The CDR3 contains 15 residues. V lost 5 bases to trimming and J lost 3 bases, with 16 bases between them. The germline V gene has CDR1 MDHEN and CDR2 SYDVKM.

This clonotype has a handful of counts. The CDR3 reads CSVEAGTANYGYTF. CDR3 nucleotide sequence: TGCAGCGTTGAAGCAGGGACAGCTAACTATGGCTACACCTTC. The chain employs TRBV29-1 and TRBJ1-2, with 7 bases fitting TRBD1. The V gene end was trimmed by 1 base and the J gene end by 0 bases; junction bases not matched to a gene: 2. The CDR3 loop spans 14 amino acids. CDR1 and CDR2 (germline): SQVTM, ANQGSEA.

At least ten counts were recorded for this clonotype. The chain couples TRBV19 to TRBJ2-2; D uncertain. The germline gives CDR1 LNHDA, CDR2 SQIVND (reference sequence). The CDR3 runs to 14 residues. V lost 9 bases and J lost 0, with 11 bases in between. CDR3 DNA sequence: TGTGCCAGCTGCCGATTTGCGAACACCGGGGAGCTGTTTTTT. The encoded protein is CASCRFANTGELFF.

There are many counts of this clonotype. The chain carries TRBV6-2 or TRBV6-3 and TRBJ2-1; possibly TRBD1 for D (5 bases). This CDR3 comprises 19 residues. Looked up from germline, CDR1 is MNHEY and CDR2 is SVGEGT. Trimming stripped 4 bases from V and 3 bases from J, with 25 bases between. Written as DNA, the CDR3 is TGTGCCAGCAGTTCCCCGACCGACATACAGGCTACTTTCTACAATGAGCAGTTCTTC. Protein: CASSSPTDIQATFYNEQFF.

This clonotype was observed many times. The chain links TRBV7-9 to TRBJ2-1; 8 positions agree with TRBD2. Trimming at V came to 7 bases and at J to 0 bases, leaving 8 bases not matched to a gene. The CDR3 length is 16 residues. CDR1 and CDR2 from the germline V gene are SEHNR and FQNEAQ (reference sequence). The DNA of the CDR3 is TGTGCCAGCACCTCGCTAAGCGGGAGCTCCTACAATGAGCAGTTCTTC. Its protein product is CASTSLSGSSYNEQFF. The whole variable domain, filled in from reference TRBV7-9 and TRBJ2-1, reads DTGVSQNPRHKITKRGQNVTFRCDPISEHNRLYWYRQTLGQGPEFLTYFQNEAQLEKSRLLSDRFSAERPKGSFSTLEIQRTEQGDSAMYLCASTSLSGSSYNEQFFGPGTRLTVL.

The chain recombines TRBV10-1 with TRBJ1-1; D is unclear. V lost 3 bases and J lost 3, with 11 bases in between. Germline V gene sequence: CDR1 WNHNN, CDR2 SYGVQD (reference sequence). The CDR3 extends over 14 amino acids. This chain's CDR3 is CASSDLGVDTEAFF. In DNA, the CDR3 is TGCGCCAGCAGTGATTTGGGAGTCGACACTGAAGCTTTCTTT.

Details on this clonotype: This clone may be a read error of a much larger clone one base away. This chain joins TRBV7-2 and TRBJ2-5; possibly TRBD1 or TRBD2 for D (7 bases each). From germline, CDR1 is SGHTA and CDR2 FQGNSA. CDR3 length: 15 amino acids. Trimming stripped 5 bases from V and 5 bases from J, with 18 bases between. In DNA, the CDR3 is TGTGCCAGCAGCCCCTTTGGCAGGGGGGGTGAGACCCAGTACTTC. It codes for CASSPFGRGGETQYF. Supplemented by reference TRBV7-2 and TRBJ2-5, the full variable domain reads GAGVSQSPSNKVTEKGKDVELRCDPISGHTALYWYRQSLGQGLEFLIYFQGNSAPDKSGLPSDRFSAERTGGSVSTLTIQRTQQEDSAVYLCASSPFGRGGETQYFGPGTRLLVL.

This clonotype turned up a few times. The chain couples TRBV7-6 to TRBJ2-3; D gene ambiguous. Trimming pared 1 base from V and 4 bases from J, leaving 9 bases between. The CDR3 spans 14 residues. Germline V CDR1 and CDR2: SGHVS, FNYEAQ. DNA of the CDR3: TGTGCCAGCAGCTTAGACGATCGGGCAGATACGCAGTATTTT. Translation gives CASSLDDRADTQYF.

The chain links TRBV10-3 to TRBJ2-7, with 7 bases that match TRBD1. The CDR3 runs to 15 residues. Germline V gene lookup returns CDR1 ENHRY and CDR2 SYGVKD. V gave up 6 bases and J gave up 1 base; unmatched junction bases: 9. The CDR3 here is CAISQGEPISYEQYV. The CDR3, as DNA: TGTGCCATCAGCCAGGGGGAACCCATATCCTACGAGCAGTACGTC.

V is TRBV2 and J is TRBJ2-1; D unresolved. This CDR3 has 15 amino acids. The germline V gene encodes CDR1 SNHLY and CDR2 FYNNEI. V was clipped by 0 bases and J by 10 bases, with 16 bases between them. The CDR3 DNA reads as TGTGCCAGCAGTGAAGCGATGAACCGTCAGAAGGAGCAGTTCTTC. Encoded protein: CASSEAMNRQKEQFF.

This chain connects TRBV5-6 to TRBJ2-1; D possibly uses TRBD1 or TRBD2 (5 bases each). Trimming took 4 bases from V and 4 from J, leaving 12 bases between them. From germline, CDR1 is SGHDT and CDR2 YYEEEE. The CDR3 covers 14 residues. CDR3 DNA sequence: TGTGCCAGCAGCCCCGGGACCAAGTACAATGAGCAGTTCTTC. Its translation: CASSPGTKYNEQFF. Full variable domain (remainder filled in from reference TRBV5-6 and TRBJ2-1): DAGVTQSPTHLIKTRGQQVTLRCSPKSGHDTVSWYQQALGQGPQFIFQYYEEEERQRGNFPDRFSGHQFPNYSSELNVNALLLGDSALYLCASSPGTKYNEQFFGPGTRLTVL.

This clonotype was recorded a few times. The genes are TRBV2 and TRBJ1-3; the D is unclear. Trimming removed 8 bases from V and 4 bases from J, with 9 bases in between. CDR1 and CDR2 from the germline V gene are SNHLY and FYNNEI. The CDR3 spans 12 residues. CDR3 residues: CASVKGGNTIYF. In DNA, the CDR3 is TGTGCCAGCGTAAAAGGGGGAAACACCATATATTTT.